What follows are 3 T cell receptor beta chains derived from one specimen sequenced in a study of cytomegalovirus exposure and HLA in healthy donors. With 60 Vbeta and 13 Jbeta primers, the PCR was carried out. The protocol was immunoSEQ multiplex PCR, while the TCRdb copy is restricted to in-frame clones and leaves out a portion. The sample carries approximately 120,000 clones, about 80% recorded once. The sample taken for sequencing was PBMCs. The receptors were gathered from a female donor in good health and CMV-seronegative.

The CDR3 loop reads CSVGGGAGETQYF. The DNA of the CDR3 is TGCAGCGTTGGCGGGGGCGCAGGAGAGACCCAGTACTTC. This chain joins TRBV29-1 and TRBJ2-5, with D perhaps TRBD2 (7 bases). Germline-derived CDR1 and CDR2 are SQVTM and ANQGSEA. Between the trimmed V and J ends, which lost 4 bases and 4 bases, there was a span of 13 bases. The CDR3 is made up of 13 amino acids. The full variable domain, rest sourced from reference TRBV29-1 and TRBJ2-5, is SAVISQKPSRDICQRGTSLTIQCQVDSQVTMMFWYRQQPGQSLTLIATANQGSEATYESGFVIDKFPISRPNLTFSTLTVSNMSPEDSSIYLCSVGGGAGETQYFGPGTRLLVL.

The chain links TRBV18 to TRBJ1-2; a weak D match, TRBD1 (5 bases). V dropped 6 bases and J dropped 8 bases, with 16 bases sitting between them. Germline V CDR1 and CDR2: KGHSH, LQKENI. The CDR3 is 13 residues long. This CDR3 reads CASSYAPRGGYTF. DNA of the CDR3: TGTGCCAGCTCGTACGCCCCACGGGGGGGCTACACCTTC.

This clone showed up just a few times. The genes are TRBV4-1 and TRBJ2-7; no reliable D call. The CDR3 loop spans 15 amino acids. The germline V gene encodes CDR1 MGHRA and CDR2 YSYEKL. Trimming left V 0 bases short and J 3 bases short, with 12 bases between. CDR3 coding DNA: TGCGCCAGCAGCCAAGAAAGTCAGTCAATCTACGAGCAGTACTTC. Its protein is CASSQESQSIYEQYF.